One and the same sample provided the 29 T cell receptor beta chains below, sequenced in a study of blood T cell repertoires in COVID-19. Repertoires were generated with immunoSEQ multiplex PCR, while TCRdb's copy carries only in-frame clones and drops some. The sample carries 120,000 or so clones, 82% recorded once. Sequenced input: peripheral blood. These receptors came from a human donor in a cohort sampled during active COVID-19.

The J gene is TRBJ1-6, the V gene TRBV12-5, with D possibly TRBD1 on 6 matching bases. The CDR3 consists of 18 residues. V lost 0 bases and J 7 bases, leaving 19 bases between the germline ends. CDR1 and CDR2 (germline): LGHNT, FRNRAP. In DNA form, the CDR3 reads TGTGCTAGTGGTTTGGTATCCCTCAATTCGGGGGGCAATTCACCCCTCCACTTT. Its translation is CASGLVSLNSGGNSPLHF.

The gene calls are TRBV29-1 and TRBJ2-7, with 13 nucleotides matching TRBD2. Germline V CDR1 and CDR2: SQVTM, ANQGSEA. V lost 6 bases, J lost 3 bases, and 14 bases stayed unmatched. There are 17 residues in the CDR3. CDR3 nucleotide sequence: TGCAGCGTCCGTCCCGGGACTAGCGGGGCCGCCTTCTACGAGCAGTACTTC. Translating it yields CSVRPGTSGAAFYEQYF.

This chain uses TRBV5-8 with TRBJ1-2, with D unclear. The V gene's germline CDR1 is SGHTS and CDR2 YDEGEE. The CDR3 extends over 16 amino acids. V lost 2 bases to trimming and J lost 4 bases, with 18 bases between them. The CDR3, as DNA: TGTGCCAGCAGCTTCTTGTTCGGTGCAGGCTCCTATGGCTACACCTTC. It translates to CASSFLFGAGSYGYTF.

This chain links TRBV19 with TRBJ2-2; possibly TRBD2 for D (5 bases). This CDR3 contains 12 residues. V lost 5 bases and J lost 5, with 6 bases in between. Germline assignment: CDR1 LNHDA and CDR2 SQIVND (reference sequence). CDR3 sequence: CASSGGTGELFF. The CDR3 nucleotides read TGTGCCAGTAGTGGAGGTACCGGGGAGCTGTTTTTT.

As DNA, the CDR3 is TGTGCCAGCAGTTACCAACAGCCCAATCAGCCCCAGCATTTT. Translated, it gives CASSYQQPNQPQHF. The V and J genes are TRBV6-2 or TRBV6-3 and TRBJ1-5, with unresolved D. Trimming pared 2 bases from V and 3 bases from J, leaving 8 bases between. The CDR3 has 14 residues. From germline, CDR1 is MNHEY and CDR2 SVGEGT.

As for this clone: Other DNA sequences in the sample encode the same CDR3. CDR3 amino acids: CSVEEGSYEQYF. The CDR3 nucleotides are TGCAGCGTTGAGGAGGGCAGCTACGAGCAGTACTTC. This chain uses TRBV29-1 with TRBJ2-7, with D possibly being TRBD2 (6 bases). The CDR3 loop spans 12 amino acids. Germline assignment: CDR1 SQVTM and CDR2 ANQGSEA. Trimming removed 3 bases from V and 3 bases from J, with 9 bases in between.

This chain connects TRBV6-2 or TRBV6-3 to TRBJ2-3; TRBD2 is a possible D gene (6 bases). The length of the CDR3 is 16 residues. Between the trimmed V and J ends, which lost 4 bases and 2 bases, there was a span of 16 bases. Germline lookup yields CDR1 MNHEY and CDR2 SVGEGT. Written as DNA, the CDR3 is TGTGCCAGCAGTTTTTCGCCGGGGGAGAACACAGATACGCAGTATTTT. It codes for CASSFSPGENTDTQYF.

The V gene is TRBV20-1, the J gene TRBJ2-5; 8 bases line up with TRBD2. With 3 bases clipped from V and 3 bases from J, the junction kept 15 bases outside the gene matches. The CDR3 length is 17 residues. Germline assignment: CDR1 DFQATT and CDR2 SNEGSKA (reference sequence). CDR3 sequence: CSASPLGAGGREETQYF. CDR3 coding DNA: TGCAGTGCTAGTCCCCTCGGGGCGGGGGGAAGGGAAGAGACCCAGTACTTC.

The chain carries TRBV5-1 and TRBJ2-5; a possible D gene is TRBD1 (6 bases). The CDR3 consists of 15 residues. V lost 0 bases and J 1 base, leaving 10 bases between the germline ends. CDR1 SGHRS and CDR2 YFSETQ come from the germline V gene. The DNA for the CDR3 is TGCGCCAGCAGCTTGGACGCAGGGGCCCAAGAGACCCAGTACTTC. Its protein product is CASSLDAGAQETQYF.

The chain is built from TRBV11-2 and TRBJ2-5, with 9 positions matching TRBD1. CDR3 size: 17 residues. V lost 0 bases to trimming and J lost 5 bases; unmatched junction nucleotides: 10. Germline V gene sequence: CDR1 SGHAT, CDR2 FQNNGV. The CDR3 region has the DNA TGTGCCAGCAGCTTAGAGGCCGGGACAGGGTTTGGGGAGACCCAGTACTTC. Its translation: CASSLEAGTGFGETQYF.

This rearrangement joins TRBV3-1 (or the pseudogene TRBV3-2) to TRBJ1-6, with 9 bases identical to TRBD1. The J segment lost 6 bases and the V segment lost 7 bases, leaving 4 bases of the junction unmatched. Per germline, CDR1 LGHDT and CDR2 YNNKEL (reference sequence). This CDR3 has 14 amino acids. CDR3 coding DNA: TGTGCCAGCACCCTACAGGGGGCTAATTCACCCCTCCACTTT. Translated, it gives CASTLQGANSPLHF.

The CDR3 DNA sequence: TGTGCCAGCTCACCAAAGCAGCGGGGGGGTCAAGATACGCAGTATTTT. It yields the protein CASSPKQRGGQDTQYF. This chain links TRBV18 with TRBJ2-3, with 10 bases matching TRBD2. Trimming at V came to 2 bases and at J to 5 bases, leaving 7 bases not matched to a gene. The CDR3 totals 16 residues. CDR1 is KGHSH, CDR2 LQKENI, per germline.

This clone was seen a single time. The rearrangement joins TRBV6-7 to TRBJ1-2; D might be TRBD1 (6 bases). TRBV6-7 is sorted into the ORF group, with uncertain function. The CDR3 runs to 13 residues. Trimming stripped 7 bases from V and 3 bases from J, with 12 bases between. The CDR3 region is CASMGGGYYGYTF. CDR3 sequence (DNA): TGTGCCAGCATGGGAGGGGGGTACTATGGCTACACCTTC.

The chain uses TRBV2 and TRBJ2-7, with 7 bases that match TRBD1. The CDR3 length is 13 residues. Germline values: CDR1 SNHLY, CDR2 FYNNEI. V was clipped by 7 bases and J by 4 bases; unmatched bases: 7. This chain's CDR3 is CASMGTAEYEQYF. CDR3 DNA: TGTGCCAGCATGGGGACAGCAGAATACGAGCAGTACTTC.

This clone was seen more than once but under ten times. The chain couples TRBV4-2 to TRBJ1-5, with D possibly being TRBD1 (5 bases). Germline V gene sequence: CDR1 LGHNA, CDR2 YNFKEQ. The V and J ends lost 0 bases and 7 bases respectively, with 13 bases between them. This CDR3 has 15 amino acids. The DNA for the CDR3 is TGTGCCAGCAGCCAAGATACCTCAGGGAACCAGCCCCAGCATTTT. Translating it yields CASSQDTSGNQPQHF.

J is TRBJ2-5 and V is TRBV4-3; 8 bases align to TRBD2. CDR3 length equals 16 residues. J lost 5 bases, V lost 1 base, and 9 bases had no gene match. From germline, CDR1 is LGHNA and CDR2 YSLEER. The CDR3 here is CASSQGAGGGGETQYF. DNA of the CDR3: TGCGCCAGCAGCCAAGGGGCGGGGGGAGGTGGGGAGACCCAGTACTTC.

This chain joins TRBV5-1 and TRBJ2-1; tentatively, D is TRBD1 (5 bases). This CDR3 is built from 14 residues. Germline V gene sequence: CDR1 SGHRS, CDR2 YFSETQ. The V end was cut by 0 bases, the J end by 3 bases, with 7 bases between. The CDR3 DNA sequence: TGCGCCAGCAGCTTGGGGCAGGGCTACAATGAGCAGTTCTTC. This codes for CASSLGQGYNEQFF.

The chain is built from TRBV10-3 and TRBJ1-2, with TRBD1 as a possible D gene (5 bases). CDR3 length equals 14 residues. Germline lookup yields CDR1 ENHRY and CDR2 SYGVKD. The V gene lost 0 bases and the J gene lost 4 bases, with 9 bases spanning the gap. CDR3 region: CAISESTVSYGYTF. The CDR3 bases are TGTGCCATCAGTGAGTCGACAGTGAGCTATGGCTACACCTTC.

The gene calls are TRBV6-2 or TRBV6-3 and TRBJ2-1, with a weak D call TRBD1 (5 bases). CDR3 size: 15 residues. Trimming took 1 base from V and 4 from J, leaving 11 bases between them. Germline V gene lookup returns CDR1 MNHEY and CDR2 SVGEGT. Here the CDR3 DNA reads TGTGCCAGCAGTTACTATGGGGCTCAATACAATGAGCAGTTCTTC. The encoded protein is CASSYYGAQYNEQFF.

The chain couples TRBV2 to TRBJ2-1; TRBD2 matches 12 bases. V shed 6 bases and J 3 bases; nucleotides not matched to a gene: 3. The CDR3 length is 15 residues. Per germline, CDR1 SNHLY and CDR2 FYNNEI. CDR3 amino acids: CASSRLAGDYNEQFF. As DNA, the CDR3 is TGTGCCAGCAGCCGACTAGCGGGGGACTACAATGAGCAGTTCTTC.

This chain connects TRBV7-9 to TRBJ1-6; tentative D call: TRBD1 (5 bases). V was cut by 5 bases and J by 7 bases, with 15 bases left in between. Per the germline V gene, CDR1 is SEHNR and CDR2 is FQNEAQ (reference sequence). This CDR3 has 15 amino acids. The CDR3 coding sequence is TGTGCCAGCAGCCCCGACAGTCCTCAGAATTCACCCCTCCACTTT. It specifies CASSPDSPQNSPLHF.

In DNA, the CDR3 is TGTGCCAGCTCACGGCTAGCGGGGGGCGAAGAGACCCAGTACTTC. Translated: CASSRLAGGEETQYF. V is TRBV18 and J is TRBJ2-5; TRBD2 matches at 11 bases. Germline V CDR1 and CDR2: KGHSH, LQKENI. The CDR3 covers 15 residues. V gave up 4 bases and J gave up 3 bases; unmatched junction bases: 4.

J is TRBJ1-2 and V is TRBV3-1 (or the pseudogene TRBV3-2); D ambiguous. The germline V gene has CDR1 LGHDT and CDR2 YNNKEL (reference sequence). The CDR3 totals 13 residues. Trimming removed 4 bases from V and 7 bases from J, with 13 bases in between. This CDR3 reads CASSPKEGIGYTF. CDR3 in DNA: TGTGCCAGCAGCCCTAAAGAGGGAATTGGCTACACCTTC.

In nucleotides, the CDR3 is TGTGCCAGCAGCTCCGGACAGATTTTCACAGATACGCAGTATTTT. Translating gives CASSSGQIFTDTQYF. The rearrangement joins TRBV5-8 to TRBJ2-3; TRBD1 is a possible D gene (6 bases). V was shortened by 3 bases and J by 2 bases, with 13 bases between the two germline ends. Germline V lookup: CDR1 SGHTS, CDR2 YDEGEE. The CDR3 consists of 15 residues.

The chain joins TRBV9 to TRBJ2-1; 12 nucleotides match TRBD1. CDR1 is SGDLS and CDR2 is YYNGEE in the germline V gene. The CDR3 consists of 15 residues. The V segment lost 3 bases and the J segment 10 bases; nucleotides outside the gene matches: 8. CDR3 region: CASSASGQGAREQFF. The CDR3, as DNA: TGTGCCAGCAGCGCGTCGGGACAGGGGGCCCGGGAGCAGTTCTTC.

This sequence joins TRBV7-2 and TRBJ2-5; 9 bases line up with TRBD1. This CDR3 comprises 14 residues. Looked up from germline, CDR1 is SGHTA and CDR2 is FQGNSA. With 6 bases clipped from V and 2 bases from J, the junction kept 4 bases outside the gene matches. The CDR3, as DNA: TGTGCCAGCAGTCGGGACAGGGTGCAAGAGACCCAGTACTTC. Encoded protein: CASSRDRVQETQYF.

V usage is TRBV3-1 (or the pseudogene TRBV3-2) and J usage is TRBJ2-2, with TRBD2 matching 14 bases. The CDR3 is made up of 17 amino acids. CDR1 LGHDT and CDR2 YNNKEL come from the germline V gene (reference sequence). Trimming at V came to 11 bases and at J to 5 bases, leaving 13 bases not matched to a gene. CDR3: CAQRTWTSGGRTGELFF. The CDR3 DNA reads as TGTGCCCAGCGGACCTGGACTAGCGGGGGGCGGACCGGGGAGCTGTTTTTT.

This CDR3 reads CATSAGGGVKTQYF. The CDR3 DNA sequence: TGTGCCACCTCGGCGGGGGGGGGAGTAAAGACCCAGTACTTC. The rearrangement uses TRBV28 and TRBJ2-5, with 9 bases matching TRBD2. Germline assignment: CDR1 MDHEN and CDR2 SYDVKM. CDR3 size: 14 residues. The V and J ends lost 10 bases and 6 bases, in that order; junction bases with no gene match: 12.

In this sample, this clone turned up once. The V call is TRBV6-5, the J call TRBJ2-7, with 11 bases identical to TRBD1. Losses at the gene ends were 5 bases for V and 4 bases for J; bases not matched to a gene: 4. Germline-derived CDR1 and CDR2 are MNHEY and SVGAGI. CDR3 length: 14 amino acids. The CDR3 nucleotides read TGTGCCAGCAGTAGGACAGGGGGCGGGTACGAGCAGTACTTC. This translates into CASSRTGGGYEQYF.